This TCR beta chain is from a study of CD8+ T cells in alopecia areata. In the study overall: Treated patients were dosed with oral tofacitinib, taking 5 to 10 mg twice daily.

The CDR3 has 13 amino acids. V was trimmed by 7 bases and J by 4 bases, leaving 13 bases between them. Germline V CDR1 and CDR2: MNHNY, SVGAGI (reference sequence). It was cDNA, reverse transcribed from extracted RNA, that served as the sequencing template. The assay was immunoSEQ multiplex PCR, and TCRdb's table has in-frame clones only and misses some. Altogether about 91,000 clones are present, over 40% being singletons, with the ten largest covering 0.79%. This clone turned up a few times. This chain connects TRBV6-6 to TRBJ2-5; tentatively, D is TRBD1 (6 bases). The sample comprised CD4+ T cells sorted from blood. The source is a human donor with alopecia areata. CDR3 sequence: CASTGKTGETQYF. In DNA form, the CDR3 reads TGTGCCAGCACGGGGAAGACAGGAGAGACCCAGTACTTC.